The 13 T cell receptor beta chains below all came from one sample that was sequenced in a study of T cell responses to AZD1222 COVID-19 vaccine. Measured with immunoSEQ multiplex PCR; TCRdb has only the in-frame clones, and not every one. The sample consists of 100,000 or so clones, about 89% of them appearing once. The sequencing here drew on peripheral blood, taken 28 days after the second AZD1222 dose. These receptors were obtained from an adult who received the AZD1222 COVID-19 vaccine.

V and J are TRBV12-3 or TRBV12-4 and TRBJ1-2; D gene unclear. CDR3 length: 12 amino acids. The V and J ends lost 5 bases and 0 bases respectively, with 4 bases between them. The CDR3 sequence is CASSNTNYGYTF. CDR3 bases: TGTGCCAGCAGTAATACTAACTATGGCTACACCTTC.

This clone is labeled as medium-sized. This chain joins TRBV5-5 and TRBJ2-2, with 7 bases lining up with TRBD2. Germline V gene data show CDR1 as SGHKS and CDR2 as YYEKEE (reference sequence). V lost 7 bases and J lost 3; bases outside the gene matches: 6. The CDR3 is 14 amino acids. Here the CDR3 reads CASDRRGDTGELFF. In nucleotides, the CDR3 is TGTGCCAGCGATAGACGGGGGGACACCGGGGAGCTGTTTTTT.

The gene calls are TRBV6-5 and TRBJ1-5; D is uncertain. Germline loops: CDR1 MNHEY, CDR2 SVGAGI. The V and J ends lost 2 bases and 7 bases respectively, with 12 bases between them. The CDR3 is 14 amino acids. CDR3 in amino acids: CASSYGGGRQPQHF. In nucleotides, the CDR3 is TGTGCCAGCAGTTACGGAGGAGGTAGGCAGCCCCAGCATTTT.

V gene TRBV6-5 combines with J gene TRBJ1-2, with D perhaps matching TRBD1 (6 bases). Germline V gene data show CDR1 as MNHEY and CDR2 as SVGAGI. The germline V and J ends were trimmed by 8 bases and 4 bases, with 17 bases remaining between them. The CDR3 runs 14 residues. The CDR3 region has the DNA TGTGCCAGCGAAAGAAGGGGGGCGACCTATGGCTACACCTTC. It yields the protein CASERRGATYGYTF.

The chain couples TRBV2 to TRBJ2-1; no firm D call. Per the germline V gene, CDR1 is SNHLY and CDR2 is FYNNEI. Trimming pared 7 bases from V and 0 bases from J, leaving 10 bases between. The CDR3 is 14 residues long. The chain's CDR3 is CASNPQSSYNEQFF. CDR3 bases: TGTGCCAGCAATCCCCAAAGCTCCTACAATGAGCAGTTCTTC.

This clone was detected only once. Written as DNA, the CDR3 is TGTGCCAGTAGTAAGACCCACAGGTCGGACACTGAAGCTTTCTTT. It encodes CASSKTHRSDTEAFF. The rearrangement uses TRBV19 and TRBJ1-1, with D possibly being TRBD1 (5 bases). CDR3 size: 15 residues. Germline V lookup: CDR1 LNHDA, CDR2 SQIVND (reference sequence). V lost 4 bases, J lost 3 bases, and 15 bases lay in between.

CDR3 region: CASSFRAGGEAFF. CDR3 nucleotides: TGTGCCAGCAGCTTCCGGGCCGGCGGGGAAGCTTTCTTT. The gene calls are TRBV11-3 and TRBJ1-1; unclear D gene. This CDR3 is 13 amino acids long. V was cut by 3 bases and J by 8 bases, with 13 bases left in between. Germline CDR1 and CDR2: SGHNT and YENEEA.

The V gene is TRBV19, the J gene TRBJ2-3, with 8 bases fitting TRBD2. The CDR3 has 19 residues. Trimming removed 0 bases from V and 5 bases from J; junction bases left unmatched: 16. Germline CDR1 reads LNHDA; CDR2 reads SQIVND (reference sequence). The CDR3 here is CASSIDTGPREGPEDTQYF. CDR3 DNA: TGTGCCAGTAGTATAGATACCGGGCCCCGGGAGGGCCCCGAAGATACGCAGTATTTT.

V and J are TRBV6-5 and TRBJ2-2; TRBD2 is a possible D gene (6 bases). Germline values: CDR1 MNHEY, CDR2 SVGAGI. The CDR3 covers 15 residues. V lost 7 bases and J lost 2, with 14 bases in between. The CDR3 DNA follows: TGTGCCAGCAACCTGGACTACTACAACACCGGGGAGCTGTTTTTT. It yields the protein CASNLDYYNTGELFF.

The chain recombines TRBV5-6 with TRBJ2-5; 9 bases agree with TRBD2. Germline V CDR1 and CDR2: SGHDT, YYEEEE. The trim removed 3 bases at V and 5 bases at J, leaving 14 bases unmatched. The CDR3 runs to 17 residues. This chain's CDR3 is CASSSQNPGLAWETQYF. The CDR3 bases are TGTGCCAGCAGCTCGCAAAATCCGGGACTAGCATGGGAGACCCAGTACTTC.

The chain recombines TRBV5-1 with TRBJ1-2; D perhaps matches TRBD1 (6 bases). This CDR3 contains 13 residues. V was pared by 4 bases and J by 8 bases, with 15 bases between. The V gene's germline CDR1 is SGHRS and CDR2 YFSETQ. The CDR3 coding sequence is TGCGCCAGCAGCGACCCAGGGGAGGACGGCTACACCTTC. Protein: CASSDPGEDGYTF.

This chain uses TRBV19 with TRBJ2-7; TRBD2 matches 12 bases. Germline V gene data show CDR1 as LNHDA and CDR2 as SQIVND (reference sequence). With 5 bases clipped from V and 3 bases from J, the junction kept 5 bases outside the gene matches. This CDR3 is 15 amino acids long. This chain's CDR3 is CASSDRTSGIYEQYF. CDR3 DNA sequence: TGTGCCAGTAGTGACAGGACTAGCGGGATCTACGAGCAGTACTTC.

This rearrangement joins TRBV9 to TRBJ2-7; TRBD1 matches at 7 bases. The CDR3 totals 15 residues. V shed 4 bases and J 0 bases; nucleotides not matched to a gene: 7. Germline V gives CDR1 SGDLS, CDR2 YYNGEE. CDR3 protein: CASSFQGQSSYEQYF. For the CDR3, the DNA is TGTGCCAGCAGCTTTCAGGGACAGAGCTCCTACGAGCAGTACTTC.